These 9 T cell receptor beta chains were all obtained from the same sample, sequenced in a study of regulatory T cells in long-lasting Graves disease. Construction of the TCR beta libraries employed iRepertoire HTBI primers in conjunction with Arm-PCR of CDR3 regions. TCRdb called the multiplex PCR reads again in MiXCR, with one record for every CDR3 protein. The sample carries roughly 380,000 distinct CDR3 sequences, around 16% recorded once. Time point: newly diagnosed GD, antithyroid drugs for less than 3 months. Scientists built the TCR library using RNA that was extracted from PBMCs. The specimen was peripheral blood mononuclear cells (PBMCs), collected at new diagnosis, from a patient treated with antithyroid drugs. Every receptor here comes from a female donor with Graves disease.

This clonotype was seen at least ten times. CDR3 protein: CASSFGLTGNYEQYF. The CDR3 nucleotides are TGTGCCAGCAGCTTCGGCCTGACGGGGAACTACGAGCAGTACTTC. J is TRBJ2-7 and V is TRBV11-2; tentative D call: TRBD2 (5 bases). The ends were cut back, 3 bases at V and 3 bases at J, with 15 bases in the middle. This CDR3 contains 15 residues. Germline V gene lookup returns CDR1 SGHAT and CDR2 FQNNGV.

The rearrangement joins TRBV29-1 to TRBJ1-2; no clear D gene. CDR1 is SQVTM, CDR2 ANQGSEA, per germline. The germline V and J ends were trimmed by 5 bases and 8 bases, with 12 bases remaining between them. CDR3 length equals 11 residues. Written as DNA, the CDR3 is TGCAGCGTTCTAGGGCGGGAGGGCTACACCTTC. Its translation is CSVLGREGYTF.

Details on this clonotype: It is likely a read error, because the conserved phenylalanine at the end of the CDR3 is missing. The chain recombines TRBV15 with TRBJ2-7; 10 nucleotides match TRBD1. Germline V gene data show CDR1 as LNHNV and CDR2 as YYDKDF (reference sequence). V shed 3 bases and J 6 bases; nucleotides not matched to a gene: 5. The CDR3 contains 14 residues. The CDR3 spells CATSSDRGPGEQYL. The CDR3, as DNA: TGTGCCACCAGCAGTGACAGGGGGCCAGGCGAGCAGTACCTC.

This chain connects TRBV7-2 to TRBJ2-5, with a tentative D call TRBD2 (6 bases). CDR1 and CDR2 (germline): SGHTA, FQGNSA. The CDR3 loop spans 14 amino acids. Between the trimmed V and J ends, which lost 5 bases and 6 bases, there was a span of 16 bases. CDR3 DNA sequence: TGTGCCAGCAGCGCCAGACTAGTCGGCAAGACCCAGTACTTC. This sequence encodes CASSARLVGKTQYF.

The rearrangement uses TRBV29-1 and TRBJ2-1, with D perhaps matching TRBD1 (6 bases). The germline V gene has CDR1 SQVTM and CDR2 ANQGSEA. This CDR3 comprises 13 residues. V was cut by 6 bases and J by 10 bases, with 19 bases left in between. The CDR3 loop reads CSVRDTRGREQFF. The CDR3 nucleotides read TGCAGCGTCCGGGACACACGTGGTCGGGAGCAGTTCTTC.

This clonotype was seen ten or more times. This rearrangement joins TRBV28 to TRBJ2-7; possibly TRBD2 for D (7 bases). The CDR3 has 15 residues. Germline V gene lookup returns CDR1 MDHEN and CDR2 SYDVKM. Trimming removed 6 bases at V and 1 base at J, with 16 bases between. CDR3 residues: CASRPTRGGSYEQYF. In nucleotides, the CDR3 is TGTGCCAGCAGACCTACGAGGGGGGGGTCCTACGAGCAGTACTTC.

The chain is built from TRBV7-3 and TRBJ2-3, with 7 bases lining up with TRBD2. Germline CDR1 is SGHTA and CDR2 is FQGTGA. Trimming at V came to 3 bases and at J to 6 bases, leaving 6 bases not matched to a gene. The CDR3 consists of 14 residues. The CDR3 DNA reads TGTGCCAGCAGCTTGACTAGCTTCAGGGATACGCAGTATTTT. It is translated as CASSLTSFRDTQYF.

This clonotype has at least ten counts. The chain is built from TRBV11-2 and TRBJ1-2, with D hard to call. This CDR3 is 14 amino acids long. V dropped 1 base and J dropped 4 bases, with 10 bases sitting between them. CDR1 and CDR2 (germline): SGHAT, FQNNGV. DNA of the CDR3: TGTGCCAGCAGCTTAGTCCCCTGGGCCTATGGCTACACCTTC. Translation gives CASSLVPWAYGYTF.

This clonotype was seen a handful of times. The chain recombines TRBV7-9 with TRBJ2-2, with 9 bases identical to TRBD2. The V segment lost 2 bases and the J segment 6 bases; nucleotides outside the gene matches: 4. CDR3 size: 15 residues. CDR1 is SEHNR, CDR2 FQNEAQ, per germline (reference sequence). This CDR3 reads CASSLMTSGAGELFF. In DNA, the CDR3 is TGTGCCAGCAGCTTAATGACTAGCGGCGCCGGGGAGCTGTTTTTT.